Listed here are 15 T cell receptor beta chains from one sample, sequenced in a study of blood T cells in healthy people across ages. For the second PCR, which ran for roughly 7 to 11 cycles, a sample-barcoded 5' primer and a J-beta primer mix were used. TCRdb independently ran MiXCR on the 5' RACE reads; one entry per CDR3 protein. This table holds 1.5 million to 2 million distinct CDR3 sequences, 28% found once. The sample taken for sequencing was blood. The source is a woman between 25 and 40 years old in good health.

There are a few counts of this clonotype. The gene calls are TRBV28 and TRBJ1-2; maybe TRBD1 (5 bases). V was cut by 6 bases and J by 4 bases, with 18 bases left in between. Germline CDR1 MDHEN, CDR2 SYDVKM. The CDR3 covers 15 residues. CDR3 DNA: TGTGCCAGCAGCCCAGACCGGGGGAGACCCTATGGCTACACCTTC. Amino acid sequence: CASSPDRGRPYGYTF.

The J gene is TRBJ2-1, the V gene TRBV5-1, with 10 bases identical to TRBD2. CDR1 and CDR2 (germline): SGHRS, YFSETQ. With V trimmed by 5 bases and J by 7 bases, 9 bases remained unmatched. The CDR3 runs to 15 residues. The CDR3, as DNA: TGCGCCAGCAGGGCCGGGACTAGCGCCATGAATGAGCAGTTCTTC. Translating it yields CASRAGTSAMNEQFF.

A few counts support this clonotype. This chain uses TRBV20-1 with TRBJ2-5; perhaps TRBD2 as D (6 bases). V was pared by 2 bases and J by 5 bases, with 18 bases between. This CDR3 is built from 15 residues. The germline gives CDR1 DFQATT, CDR2 SNEGSKA (reference sequence). CDR3: CSARRASGSKETQYF. The CDR3 nucleotides read TGCAGTGCTAGAAGGGCCTCCGGGAGTAAGGAGACCCAGTACTTC.

The V and J genes are TRBV29-1 and TRBJ1-1; D unresolved. Per germline, CDR1 SQVTM and CDR2 ANQGSEA. V was trimmed by 4 bases and J by 4 bases, leaving 10 bases between them. This CDR3 has 12 residues. CDR3 sequence: CSVVSLGTEAFF. The CDR3 bases are TGCAGCGTTGTAAGCCTCGGCACTGAAGCTTTCTTT.

This clonotype was recorded a few times. The chain has TRBV5-1 and TRBJ2-1, with a possible D match to TRBD2 (5 bases). Germline CDR1 reads SGHRS; CDR2 reads YFSETQ. Trimming pared 4 bases from V and 15 bases from J, leaving 17 bases between. The CDR3 totals 12 residues. In nucleotides, the CDR3 is TGCGCCAGCAGCCCGACCGGTCCTGCGGGGTTCTTC. Translating it yields CASSPTGPAGFF.

J is TRBJ1-5 and V is TRBV5-1, with D tentatively TRBD1 (6 bases). Trimming stripped 0 bases from V and 7 bases from J, with 20 bases between. Germline V gives CDR1 SGHRS, CDR2 YFSETQ. The CDR3 is made up of 17 amino acids. This CDR3 is CASSLGGGEGQSQPQHF. In DNA, the CDR3 is TGCGCCAGCAGCTTGGGTGGGGGAGAGGGACAAAGCCAGCCCCAGCATTTT. Full variable domain (rest looked up from reference TRBV5-1 and TRBJ1-5): KAGVTQTPRYLIKTRGQQVTLSCSPISGHRSVSWYQQTPGQGLQFLFEYFSETQRNKGNFPGRFSGRQFSNSRSEMNVSTLELGDSALYLCASSLGGGEGQSQPQHFGDGTRLSIL.

This chain connects TRBV6-2 or TRBV6-3 to TRBJ1-6; perhaps TRBD1 as D (5 bases). The CDR3 has 14 residues. Germline lookup yields CDR1 MNHEY and CDR2 SVGEGT. Trimming stripped 6 bases from V and 4 bases from J, with 10 bases between. CDR3 loop: CASRGTEYNSPLHF. The CDR3 DNA sequence: TGTGCCAGCAGGGGGACCGAATATAATTCACCCCTCCACTTT.

This clonotype has ten or more counts. The CDR3 is CASSFGRRETQYF. CDR3 DNA sequence: TGTGCCAGCAGCTTCGGGAGGCGGGAGACCCAGTACTTC. The gene calls are TRBV7-2 and TRBJ2-5; 7 bases agree with TRBD2. J lost 5 bases, V lost 3 bases, and 3 bases had no gene match. This CDR3 is 13 amino acids long. The germline V gene encodes CDR1 SGHTA and CDR2 FQGNSA.

This chain uses TRBV7-2 with TRBJ2-1; TRBD2 matches 10 bases. The junction had 9 bases not matched to a gene; V was cut back by 5 bases and J by 8 bases. Per germline, CDR1 SGHTA and CDR2 FQGNSA. The CDR3 spans 15 residues. CDR3 DNA sequence: TGTGCCAGCAGCCCCGGGACTAGCGATGCGGATGAGCAGTTCTTC. Its protein product is CASSPGTSDADEQFF.

This clonotype was picked up many times. The chain recombines TRBV5-1 with TRBJ2-7; D unclear. CDR3 length: 13 residues. Per germline, CDR1 SGHRS and CDR2 YFSETQ. The V gene lost 2 bases and the J gene lost 6 bases, with 12 bases spanning the gap. This CDR3 is CASSLGVGSEQYF. CDR3 DNA sequence: TGCGCCAGCAGCTTAGGTGTGGGATCCGAGCAGTACTTC.

The genes are TRBV6-1 and TRBJ2-3, with no clear D. Trimming shortened V by 7 bases and J by 2 bases, and 7 bases separated the two germline ends. The germline CDR1 and CDR2 sequences are MNHNS and SASEGT. The CDR3 runs 12 residues. For the CDR3, the DNA is TGTGCCAGCAAGCAGAACACAGATACGCAGTATTTT. Its translation is CASKQNTDTQYF.

The chain has TRBV18 and TRBJ1-2; no clear D. V lost 5 bases and J 6 bases, leaving 16 bases between the germline ends. This CDR3 comprises 14 residues. Germline-derived CDR1 and CDR2 are KGHSH and LQKENI. The CDR3 loop reads CASSNTFEMDGYTF. The CDR3 DNA is TGTGCCAGCTCAAATACGTTTGAAATGGATGGCTACACCTTC.

The chain joins TRBV29-1 to TRBJ2-1; D gene ambiguous. The CDR3 runs 11 residues. Germline V gives CDR1 SQVTM, CDR2 ANQGSEA. Trimming shortened V by 2 bases and J by 6 bases, and 5 bases separated the two germline ends. This chain's CDR3 is CSVEPLNEQFF. The CDR3 region has the DNA TGCAGCGTTGAACCTCTCAATGAGCAGTTCTTC.

This chain uses TRBV5-1 with TRBJ1-3; no clear D gene. Trimming took 2 bases from V and 2 from J, leaving 8 bases between them. The CDR3 length is 14 residues. The germline V gene encodes CDR1 SGHRS and CDR2 YFSETQ. This CDR3 is CASSFDGTGNTIYF. The CDR3 DNA is TGCGCCAGCAGCTTCGACGGAACTGGAAACACCATATATTTT. Drawing the rest from reference TRBV5-1 and TRBJ1-3, the complete variable domain is KAGVTQTPRYLIKTRGQQVTLSCSPISGHRSVSWYQQTPGQGLQFLFEYFSETQRNKGNFPGRFSGRQFSNSRSEMNVSTLELGDSALYLCASSFDGTGNTIYFGEGSWLTVV.

This clonotype was counted between two and nine times. V gene TRBV7-2 combines with J gene TRBJ2-2, with 7 bases fitting TRBD2. CDR1 is SGHTA and CDR2 is FQGNSA in the germline V gene. V was clipped by 1 base and J by 6 bases; unmatched bases: 8. There are 16 residues in the CDR3. In DNA form, the CDR3 reads TGTGCCAGCAGCTTAGTCATAGCGGGTGGAGCCGGGGAGCTGTTTTTT. This gives the protein CASSLVIAGGAGELFF.